The clone carrying this T cell receptor (beta chain) was counted a few times. As yet, its antigen is unknown. These data belong to a study of shared clonotypes between healthy human individuals. Replicate PCRs for sorted subsets used roughly 200 ng DNA; this equaled tens of thousands of T cell genomes. Only in-frame clones appear in the TCRdb table, and some are missing; sequencing was by immunoSEQ multiplex PCR. The table records hundreds of thousands of clones, roughly 70% of them present only once. There are 13 residues in the CDR3. The V end lost 6 bases, the J end lost 6 bases, and 17 bases lay between the germline ends. CDR1 is GTSNPN and CDR2 is SVGIG in the germline V gene (reference sequence). Study-wide findings and caveats: The four-donor shared clonotypes exceeded non-shared clonotypes in generation probability, with non-shared ones scoring lower. Rarefaction exposed incomplete sorted-subset sequencing despite large depth.

The specimen was memory CD4+ T cells sorted from blood. Subset defined: CD45RA-negative fraction. This TCR was recovered from a woman aged 25 to 39 in good health. The gene calls are TRBV30 and TRBJ1-2; D not resolved. The CDR3 spells CACTLQIANGYTF. CDR3 bases: TGTGCCTGCACATTGCAAATCGCAAATGGCTACACCTTC.